Each of the 5 T cell receptor beta chains below was sequenced from the same sample in a study of blood T cell repertoires in COVID-19. Libraries were prepared by immunoSEQ multiplex PCR; TCRdb keeps only in-frame clonotypes and omits some of them. The sample holds about 24,000 clones; roughly nine tenths are singletons and the top ten take 15% to 20%. What was sequenced was peripheral blood. Receptors were obtained from a human donor in a cohort sampled during active COVID-19.

The chain has TRBV4-1 and TRBJ1-1; unclear D gene. Germline CDR1 reads MGHRA; CDR2 reads YSYEKL. Trimming cost V 4 bases and J 10 bases, with 13 bases left between them. CDR3 size: 12 residues. The CDR3 DNA follows: TGCGCCAGCAGCCCCCGGCGGGAACCAGCTTTCTTT. Translation gives CASSPRREPAFF.

This clone was seen only once. The rearrangement joins TRBV5-4 to TRBJ2-1; 13 bases are a match to TRBD2. J gave up 16 bases and V 0 bases, and 10 bases lay outside the gene matches. Germline V gene data show CDR1 as SGHNT and CDR2 as YYREEE (reference sequence). CDR3 length: 15 amino acids. The CDR3 sequence is CASSLGGLAGELAFF. The CDR3 DNA follows: TGTGCCAGCAGCTTGGGCGGACTAGCGGGAGAACTGGCCTTCTTC. The whole variable domain, remainder taken from reference TRBV5-4 and TRBJ2-1, is ETGVTQSPTHLIKTRGQQVTLRCSSQSGHNTVSWYQQALGQGPQFIFQYYREEENGRGNFPPRFSGLQFPNYSSELNVNALELDDSALYLCASSLGGLAGELAFFGPGTRLTVL.

The chain joins TRBV29-1 to TRBJ2-5; no firm D call. Germline V lookup: CDR1 SQVTM, CDR2 ANQGSEA. Trimming took 3 bases from V and 0 from J, leaving 8 bases between them. CDR3 size: 13 residues. CDR3 protein: CSVDNEYQETQYF. The CDR3 coding sequence is TGCAGCGTTGATAACGAGTACCAAGAGACCCAGTACTTC.

The chain links TRBV18 to TRBJ2-5, with 7 nucleotides matching TRBD1. This CDR3 comprises 14 residues. CDR1 KGHSH and CDR2 LQKENI come from the germline V gene. V lost 3 bases and J lost 1; bases outside the gene matches: 2. The CDR3 sequence is CASSPGTAQETQYF. The DNA for the CDR3 is TGTGCCAGCTCACCCGGGACAGCCCAAGAGACCCAGTACTTC.

CDR3 amino acids: CASSEGQGAWSPLHF. CDR3 coding DNA: TGTGCCAGCAGTGAAGGTCAGGGGGCATGGTCACCCCTCCACTTT. This sequence joins TRBV2 and TRBJ1-6, with TRBD1 identical over 8 bases. The CDR3 has 15 residues. Unmatched junction bases numbered 6, after V lost 1 base and J lost 10 bases. The germline gives CDR1 SNHLY, CDR2 FYNNEI.